The clone carrying this TCR beta chain has a handful of counts. Its antigen remains unknown. The data belong to a study of beta chain features in type 1 diabetes. Study findings and constraints: Shorter TCRB CDR3s, moderately but significantly so, marked every one of the four CD4+ subsets in Type 1 diabetes patients.

Sequencing targeted expressed TCRB transcripts, as all isolated RNA had been reverse transcribed. Only in-frame clones appear in the TCRdb table, and some are missing; sequencing was by immunoSEQ multiplex PCR. The profile shows more than 250,000 clones, about 15% of them singletons. The V end lost 10 bases, the J end lost 7 bases, and 22 bases lay between the germline ends. The CDR3 is 15 amino acids. Germline V lookup: CDR1 MNHNS, CDR2 SASEGT. Sequenced sample: naive CD4+ T cells from blood. This chain uses TRBV6-1 with TRBJ2-2, with D perhaps matching TRBD1 (5 bases). The clonotype comes from a man younger than 35 with type 1 diabetes. The CDR3 DNA sequence: TGTGCCACCCGAAAGGGGCAAATGAGTATCGGGGAGCTGTTTTTT. Its translation: CATRKGQMSIGELFF.